The 17 T cell receptor beta chains presented below share a single source sample, sequenced in a study of sequential checkpoint blockade in melanoma. TCRdb keeps only in-frame clones here, not all; method: immunoSEQ multiplex PCR. Here the sample spans fewer than 14,000 clones, around 69% being singletons. The treatment is: randomized to nivolumab then ipilimumab (arm A) or the reverse (arm B). Sample: CD8+ T cells sorted from blood (inferred from file names), taken from a patient given nivolumab and ipilimumab in sequence. The receptors shown here come from a human donor with melanoma.

The rearrangement uses TRBV7-7 and TRBJ1-5, with TRBD1 identical over 9 bases. The germline V gene encodes CDR1 SSHAT and CDR2 FNYEAQ (reference sequence). The CDR3 is made up of 17 amino acids. Trimming at V came to 5 bases and at J to 6 bases, leaving 14 bases not matched to a gene. The CDR3 reads CASSDGQGPPSVQPQHF. CDR3 bases: TGTGCCAGCAGCGACGGACAGGGGCCGCCGTCAGTTCAGCCCCAGCATTTT. The full variable domain, completed using reference TRBV7-7 and TRBJ1-5, is GAGVSQSPRYKVTKRGQDVTLRCDPISSHATLYWYQQALGQGPEFLTYFNYEAQPDKSGLPSDRFSAERPEGSISTLTIQRTEQRDSAMYRCASSDGQGPPSVQPQHFGDGTRLSIL.

The V gene is TRBV13, the J gene TRBJ2-7; 12 bases map to TRBD2. Germline loops: CDR1 PRHDT, CDR2 FYEKMQ (reference sequence). The CDR3 runs to 15 residues. The V and J ends lost 5 bases and 1 base, in that order; junction bases with no gene match: 3. The CDR3 coding sequence is TGTGCCAGCAGCCCCGGACTAGCGGGGTCCTACGAGCAGTACTTC. Translation: CASSPGLAGSYEQYF.

The chain is built from TRBV25-1 and TRBJ2-3, with unresolved D. CDR1 and CDR2 (germline): MGHDK, SYGVNS. The CDR3 loop spans 14 amino acids. The V end lost 2 bases, the J end lost 0 bases, and 6 bases lay between the germline ends. CDR3 residues: CASSEAESTDTQYF. The CDR3 region has the DNA TGTGCCAGCAGTGAAGCGGAGAGCACAGATACGCAGTATTTT.

This clone has a handful of counts. This chain connects TRBV15 to TRBJ2-7; no definite D call. V was clipped by 0 bases and J by 0 bases, with 9 bases between them. Germline V gene sequence: CDR1 LNHNV, CDR2 YYDKDF (reference sequence). This CDR3 has 15 residues. The CDR3 sequence is CATSRELLSSYEQYF. CDR3 nucleotides: TGTGCCACCAGCAGAGAACTCCTGAGCTCCTACGAGCAGTACTTC.

The chain carries TRBV29-1 and TRBJ2-5; 7 nucleotides match TRBD1. The CDR3 covers 14 residues. V lost 2 bases to trimming and J lost 3 bases; unmatched junction nucleotides: 6. Germline lookup yields CDR1 SQVTM and CDR2 ANQGSEA. CDR3 nucleotide sequence: TGCAGCGTTGAAAAGACAGGGTTGGAAGAGACCCAGTACTTC. This sequence encodes CSVEKTGLEETQYF.

This clone was counted between two and nine times. This rearrangement joins TRBV6-5 to TRBJ1-5, with D possibly being TRBD1 (6 bases). The CDR3 length is 15 residues. The germline V gene encodes CDR1 MNHEY and CDR2 SVGAGI. V was clipped by 6 bases and J by 3 bases, with 15 bases between them. The CDR3 DNA follows: TGTGCCAGCAGCCCATCAGGGGCGACCAATCAGCCCCAGCATTTT. Its protein is CASSPSGATNQPQHF.

The genes are TRBV27 and TRBJ2-7, with 15 bases aligning to TRBD2. V shed 0 bases, J shed 3 bases, and the junction held 3 bases outside the gene matches. The CDR3 consists of 17 residues. CDR1 MNHEY and CDR2 SMNVEV come from the germline V gene (reference sequence). This chain's CDR3 is CASSLSGLAGGFYEQYF. CDR3 sequence (DNA): TGTGCCAGCAGTTTATCCGGACTAGCGGGAGGGTTCTACGAGCAGTACTTC.

V usage is TRBV5-6 and J usage is TRBJ2-7; possible D gene TRBD1, 7 bases. Trimming pared 4 bases from V and 7 bases from J, leaving 15 bases between. Germline V gene sequence: CDR1 SGHDT, CDR2 YYEEEE. The CDR3 spans 13 residues. The CDR3 is CASSQGGGREQYF. CDR3 coding DNA: TGTGCCAGCAGCCAGGGGGGAGGTCGGGAGCAGTACTTC.

By its share, this clone is medium-sized (0.01 to 0.1%). The rearrangement uses TRBV12-5 and TRBJ1-2; D is possibly TRBD1 (6 bases). Trimming removed 1 base at V and 7 bases at J, with 13 bases between. This CDR3 region has 14 residues. Germline lookup yields CDR1 LGHNT and CDR2 FRNRAP. This CDR3 reads CASGLAAGVGGYTF. The DNA of the CDR3 is TGTGCTAGTGGTTTGGCCGCAGGGGTTGGTGGCTACACCTTC. Drawing the rest from reference TRBV12-5 and TRBJ1-2, the complete variable domain is DARVTQTPRHKVTEMGQEVTMRCQPILGHNTVFWYRQTMMQGLELLAYFRNRAPLDDSGMPKDRFSAEMPDATLATLKIQPSEPRDSAVYFCASGLAAGVGGYTFGSGTRLTVV.

V and J are TRBV19 and TRBJ1-2; the D gene is possibly TRBD1 (5 bases). The germline V gene has CDR1 LNHDA and CDR2 SQIVND (reference sequence). The V end lost 7 bases, the J end lost 7 bases, and 22 bases lay between the germline ends. CDR3 length: 15 amino acids. CDR3 sequence: CASKSSGQESSGYTF. The CDR3 DNA sequence: TGTGCCAGTAAGTCGTCAGGACAAGAGTCTAGTGGCTACACCTTC.

This clone was picked up one time. The chain uses TRBV27 and TRBJ1-1; TRBD1 matches at 9 bases. The CDR3 covers 15 residues. Germline assignment: CDR1 MNHEY and CDR2 SMNVEV (reference sequence). The V segment lost 6 bases and the J segment 2 bases; nucleotides outside the gene matches: 7. CDR3 residues: CASRVRTGANTEAFF. CDR3 nucleotides: TGTGCCAGCAGGGTCCGGACAGGGGCAAACACTGAAGCTTTCTTT.

This clone was counted between two and nine times. This chain links TRBV7-8 with TRBJ2-2; D is perhaps TRBD2 (5 bases). V gave up 1 base and J gave up 3 bases, with 12 bases separating them. CDR3 length equals 16 residues. Germline CDR1 and CDR2: SGHVS and FQNEAQ. The CDR3 is CASSLGVSRDTGELFF. CDR3 nucleotides: TGTGCCAGCAGCTTAGGCGTCTCGAGGGACACCGGGGAGCTGTTTTTT.

The chain couples TRBV4-3 to TRBJ2-5; 8 bases match TRBD1. The germline gives CDR1 LGHNA, CDR2 YSLEER. The CDR3 totals 15 residues. The V and J ends lost 4 bases and 2 bases, in that order; junction bases with no gene match: 6. CDR3 coding DNA: TGCGCCAGCAGCCCCCAGGGGGCGGTTCAAGAGACCCAGTACTTC. It specifies CASSPQGAVQETQYF.

The chain links TRBV7-6 to TRBJ2-1; possible D gene TRBD2, 6 bases. With 1 base removed from V and 4 bases from J, the gap between germline ends came to 8 bases. The germline gives CDR1 SGHVS, CDR2 FNYEAQ. CDR3 size: 14 residues. CDR3 amino acids: CASSLGGGYNEQFF. CDR3 nucleotide sequence: TGTGCCAGCAGCTTAGGTGGGGGGTACAATGAGCAGTTCTTC. The variable domain in full, with the rest retrieved from reference TRBV7-6 and TRBJ2-1, is GAGVSQSPRYKVTKRGQDVALRCDPISGHVSLYWYRQALGQGPEFLTYFNYEAQQDKSGLPNDRFSAERPEGSISTLTIQRTEQRDSAMYRCASSLGGGYNEQFFGPGTRLTVL.

V gene TRBV23-1 combines with J gene TRBJ2-2; 8 nucleotides line up with TRBD1. TRBV23-1 carries the ORF label, with uncertain function. J lost 3 bases, V lost 4 bases, and 7 bases had no gene match. The CDR3 extends over 16 amino acids. The CDR3: CASSLRTGTDTGELFF. The DNA of the CDR3 is TGCGCCAGCAGTCTTCGGACAGGGACTGACACCGGGGAGCTGTTTTTT.

About this clone: Other DNA sequences within the sample encode an identical CDR3. This chain uses TRBV7-8 with TRBJ2-7, with D maybe TRBD1 (6 bases). Germline V lookup: CDR1 SGHVS, CDR2 FQNEAQ. V lost 2 bases and J 3 bases, leaving 8 bases between the germline ends. The CDR3 has 13 amino acids. The DNA for the CDR3 is TGTGCCAGCAGCTTACCAGGGGACTACGAGCAGTACTTC. This gives the protein CASSLPGDYEQYF. Complete variable domain (other parts from reference TRBV7-8 and TRBJ2-7): GAGVSQSPRYKVAKRGQDVALRCDPISGHVSLFWYQQALGQGPEFLTYFQNEAQLDKSGLPSDRFFAERPEGSVSTLKIQRTQQEDSAVYLCASSLPGDYEQYFGPGTRLTVT.

This clone was observed once. The chain is built from TRBV19 and TRBJ2-3, with a weak D call TRBD2 (5 bases). V was shortened by 5 bases and J by 10 bases, with 16 bases between the two germline ends. CDR3 length: 13 residues. Germline loops: CDR1 LNHDA, CDR2 SQIVND (reference sequence). The CDR3 nucleotides read TGTGCCAGTAGTGGATGGACTCGTAGGGCGCAGTATTTT. This gives the protein CASSGWTRRAQYF.